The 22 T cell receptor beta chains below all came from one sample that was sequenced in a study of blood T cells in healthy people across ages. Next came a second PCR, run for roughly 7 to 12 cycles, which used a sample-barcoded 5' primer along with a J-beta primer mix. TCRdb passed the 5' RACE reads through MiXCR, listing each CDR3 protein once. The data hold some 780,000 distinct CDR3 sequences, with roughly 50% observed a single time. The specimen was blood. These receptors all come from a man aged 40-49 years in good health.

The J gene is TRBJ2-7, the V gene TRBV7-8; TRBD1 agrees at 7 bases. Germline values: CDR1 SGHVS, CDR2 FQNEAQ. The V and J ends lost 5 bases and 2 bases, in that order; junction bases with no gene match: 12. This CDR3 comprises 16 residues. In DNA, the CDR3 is TGTGCCAGCAGCCCCAATCACAGGGGAATGCCCTACGAGCAGTACTTC. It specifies CASSPNHRGMPYEQYF.

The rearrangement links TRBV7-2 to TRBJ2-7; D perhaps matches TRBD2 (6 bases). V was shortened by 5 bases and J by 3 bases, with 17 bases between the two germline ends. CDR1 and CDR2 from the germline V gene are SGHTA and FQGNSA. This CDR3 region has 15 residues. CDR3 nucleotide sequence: TGTGCCAGCAGCATCCTGGAGGGTCCCCGCTACGAGCAGTACTTC. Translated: CASSILEGPRYEQYF. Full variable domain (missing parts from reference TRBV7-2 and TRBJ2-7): GAGVSQSPSNKVTEKGKDVELRCDPISGHTALYWYRQSLGQGLEFLIYFQGNSAPDKSGLPSDRFSAERTGGSVSTLTIQRTQQEDSAVYLCASSILEGPRYEQYFGPGTRLTVT.

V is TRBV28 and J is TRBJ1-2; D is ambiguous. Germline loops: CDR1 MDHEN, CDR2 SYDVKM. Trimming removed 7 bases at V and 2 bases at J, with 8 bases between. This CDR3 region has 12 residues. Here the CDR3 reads CASTLANYGYTF. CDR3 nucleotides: TGTGCCAGCACTTTGGCAAACTATGGCTACACCTTC.

This CDR3 reads CASRKAMGGDQETQYF. CDR3 sequence (DNA): TGTGCCAGCAGAAAGGCCATGGGCGGGGACCAAGAGACCCAGTACTTC. This chain uses TRBV27 with TRBJ2-5; D is perhaps TRBD2 (6 bases). The ends were cut back, 6 bases at V and 0 bases at J, with 17 bases in the middle. Germline-derived CDR1 and CDR2 are MNHEY and SMNVEV (reference sequence). The CDR3 extends over 16 amino acids.

DNA for the CDR3: TGCGCCAGCAGCGACCTGCAGGGGGCGAGGGAGCAGTACTTC. This encodes CASSDLQGAREQYF. This chain links TRBV4-3 with TRBJ2-4, with 8 positions matching TRBD1. The CDR3 spans 14 residues. CDR1 LGHNA and CDR2 YSLEER come from the germline V gene. V lost 5 bases, J lost 13 bases, and 13 bases stayed unmatched.

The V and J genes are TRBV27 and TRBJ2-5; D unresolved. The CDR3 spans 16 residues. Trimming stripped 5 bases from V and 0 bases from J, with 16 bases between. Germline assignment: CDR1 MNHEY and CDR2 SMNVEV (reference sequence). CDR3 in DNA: TGTGCCAGCAGTCCTTCAGTTGGCTCGTACCAAGAGACCCAGTACTTC. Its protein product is CASSPSVGSYQETQYF.

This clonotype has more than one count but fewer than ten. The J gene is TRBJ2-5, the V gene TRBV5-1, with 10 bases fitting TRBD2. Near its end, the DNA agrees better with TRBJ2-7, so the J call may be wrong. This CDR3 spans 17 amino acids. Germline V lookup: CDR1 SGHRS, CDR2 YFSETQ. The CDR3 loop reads CASSLDQREGGIGEQYF. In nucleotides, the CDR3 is TGCGCCAGCAGCTTGGATCAGCGGGAGGGCGGAATAGGCGAGCAGTACTTC.

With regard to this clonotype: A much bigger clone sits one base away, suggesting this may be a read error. The CDR3 DNA reads TGCAGCGCCTTACTACAGGGGAGAGTATCTAAAGCTTTCTTT. It specifies CSALLQGRVSKAFF. V gene TRBV29-1 combines with J gene TRBJ1-1, with 7 nucleotides matching TRBD1. Losses at the gene ends were 7 bases for V and 9 bases for J; bases not matched to a gene: 17. In germline, CDR1 is SQVTM, CDR2 ANQGSEA. This CDR3 is built from 14 residues.

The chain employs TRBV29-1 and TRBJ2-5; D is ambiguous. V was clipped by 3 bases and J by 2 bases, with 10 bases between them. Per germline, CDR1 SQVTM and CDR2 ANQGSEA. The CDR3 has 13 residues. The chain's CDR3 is CSVERNSQETQYF. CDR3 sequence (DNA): TGCAGCGTTGAGCGGAACAGTCAAGAGACCCAGTACTTC.

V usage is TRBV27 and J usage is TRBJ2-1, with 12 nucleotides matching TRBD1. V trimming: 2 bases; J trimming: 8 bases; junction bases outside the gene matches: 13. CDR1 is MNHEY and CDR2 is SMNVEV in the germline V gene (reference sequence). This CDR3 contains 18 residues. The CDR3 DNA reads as TGTGCCAGCAGTTTAGTAATGAGTCCGGGACAGGGGGCCCATGAGCAGTTCTTC. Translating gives CASSLVMSPGQGAHEQFF.

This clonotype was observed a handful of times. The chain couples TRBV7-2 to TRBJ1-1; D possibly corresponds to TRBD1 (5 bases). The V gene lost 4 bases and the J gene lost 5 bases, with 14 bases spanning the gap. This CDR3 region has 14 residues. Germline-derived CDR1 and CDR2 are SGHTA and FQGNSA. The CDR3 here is CASSSLRGRTEAFF. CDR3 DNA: TGTGCCAGCAGCTCCCTTAGGGGTCGAACTGAAGCTTTCTTT.

CDR3: CSAMFRGLWGEQYF. CDR3 sequence (DNA): TGCAGTGCTATGTTCCGGGGGCTCTGGGGTGAGCAGTACTTC. The J gene is TRBJ2-7, the V gene TRBV20-1; D may match TRBD1 or TRBD2 (6 bases each). Germline V gene sequence: CDR1 DFQATT, CDR2 SNEGSKA (reference sequence). CDR3 length: 14 amino acids. Trimming stripped 4 bases from V and 7 bases from J, with 20 bases between.

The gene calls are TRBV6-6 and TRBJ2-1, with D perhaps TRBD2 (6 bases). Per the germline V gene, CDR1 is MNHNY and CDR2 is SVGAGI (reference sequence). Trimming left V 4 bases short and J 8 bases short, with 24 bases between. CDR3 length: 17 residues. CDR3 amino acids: CASSSRERASPLYEQFF. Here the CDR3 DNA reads TGTGCCAGCAGTTCCCGGGAGCGCGCTAGCCCTCTATATGAGCAGTTCTTC.

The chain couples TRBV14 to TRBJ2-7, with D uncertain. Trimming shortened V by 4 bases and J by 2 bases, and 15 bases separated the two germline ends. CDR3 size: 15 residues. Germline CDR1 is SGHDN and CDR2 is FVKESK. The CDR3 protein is CASSPSGGSAYEQYF. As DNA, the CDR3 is TGTGCCAGCAGCCCCTCCGGTGGTTCCGCCTACGAGCAGTACTTC.

DNA for the CDR3: TGCAGTGCTAGCGAAACCGGGGGGGTATATTCACCCCTCCACTTT. Its protein product is CSASETGGVYSPLHF. The chain uses TRBV20-1 and TRBJ1-6; D possibly corresponds to TRBD1 (5 bases). The V end lost 3 bases, the J end lost 8 bases, and 17 bases lay between the germline ends. Germline CDR1 and CDR2: DFQATT and SNEGSKA (reference sequence). This CDR3 region has 15 residues.

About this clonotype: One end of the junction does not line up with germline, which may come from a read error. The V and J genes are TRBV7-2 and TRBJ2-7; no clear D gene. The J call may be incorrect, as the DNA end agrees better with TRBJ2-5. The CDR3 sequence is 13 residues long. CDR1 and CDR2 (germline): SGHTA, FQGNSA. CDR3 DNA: TGTGTCAGCAGCGAGCAGGTCCAAGAGACCCAGTACTTC. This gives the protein CVSSEQVQETQYF.

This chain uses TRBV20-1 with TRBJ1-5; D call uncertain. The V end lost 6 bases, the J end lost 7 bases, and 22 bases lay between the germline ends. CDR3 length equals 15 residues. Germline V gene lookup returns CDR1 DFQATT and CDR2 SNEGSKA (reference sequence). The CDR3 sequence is CSAGFSHMGRQPQHF. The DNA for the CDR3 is TGCAGTGCCGGTTTCAGTCATATGGGAAGGCAGCCCCAGCATTTT.

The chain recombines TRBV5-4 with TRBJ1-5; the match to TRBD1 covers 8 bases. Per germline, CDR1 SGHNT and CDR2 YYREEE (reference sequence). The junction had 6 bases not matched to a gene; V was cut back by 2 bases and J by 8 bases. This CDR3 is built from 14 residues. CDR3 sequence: CASSLQGVVEPQHF. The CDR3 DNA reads TGTGCCAGCAGCTTACAGGGGGTGGTGGAGCCCCAGCATTTT.

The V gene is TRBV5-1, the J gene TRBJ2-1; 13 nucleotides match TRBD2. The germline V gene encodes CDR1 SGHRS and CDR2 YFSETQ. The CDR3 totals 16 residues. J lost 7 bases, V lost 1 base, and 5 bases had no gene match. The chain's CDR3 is CASSLRTSGRSNEQFF. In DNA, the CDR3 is TGCGCCAGCAGCTTGAGGACTAGCGGGAGATCTAATGAGCAGTTCTTC.

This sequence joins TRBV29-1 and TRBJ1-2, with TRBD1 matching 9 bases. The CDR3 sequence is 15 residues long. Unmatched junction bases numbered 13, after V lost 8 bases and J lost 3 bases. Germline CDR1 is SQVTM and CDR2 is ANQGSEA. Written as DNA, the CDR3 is TGCAGCATCCGGGACAGGGCCGTGATTGACTATGGCTACACCTTC. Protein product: CSIRDRAVIDYGYTF.

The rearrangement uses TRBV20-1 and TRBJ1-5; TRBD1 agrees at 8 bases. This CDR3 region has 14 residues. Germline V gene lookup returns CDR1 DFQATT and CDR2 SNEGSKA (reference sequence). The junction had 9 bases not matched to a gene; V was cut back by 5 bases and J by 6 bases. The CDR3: CSAQPTGGSQPQHF. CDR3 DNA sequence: TGCAGTGCTCAGCCCACAGGGGGGTCTCAGCCCCAGCATTTT.

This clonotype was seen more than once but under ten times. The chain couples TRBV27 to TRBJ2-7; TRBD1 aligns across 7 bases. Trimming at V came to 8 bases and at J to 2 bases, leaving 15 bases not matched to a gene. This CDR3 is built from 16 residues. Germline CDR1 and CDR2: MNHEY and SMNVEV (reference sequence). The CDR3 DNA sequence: TGTGCCAGCTACCTAAAAGGGGGCGCGTCCCCCTACGAGCAGTACTTC. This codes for CASYLKGGASPYEQYF.